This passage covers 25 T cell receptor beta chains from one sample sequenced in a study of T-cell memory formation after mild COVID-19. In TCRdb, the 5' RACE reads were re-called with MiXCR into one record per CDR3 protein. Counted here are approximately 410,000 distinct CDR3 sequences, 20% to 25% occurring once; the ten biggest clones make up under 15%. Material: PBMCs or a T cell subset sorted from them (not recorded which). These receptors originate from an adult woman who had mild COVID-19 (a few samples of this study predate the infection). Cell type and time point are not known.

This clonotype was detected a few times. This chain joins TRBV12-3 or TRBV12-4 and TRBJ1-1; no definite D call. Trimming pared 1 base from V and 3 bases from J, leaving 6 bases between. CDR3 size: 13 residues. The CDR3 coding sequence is TGTGCCAGCAGTTTAGGGTCTTACACTGAAGCTTTCTTT. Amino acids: CASSLGSYTEAFF.

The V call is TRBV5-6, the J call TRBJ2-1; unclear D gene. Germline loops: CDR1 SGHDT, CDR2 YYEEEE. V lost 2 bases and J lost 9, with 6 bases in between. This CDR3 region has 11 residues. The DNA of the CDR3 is TGTGCCAGCAGCTTAAGTAGTGAGCAGTTCTTC. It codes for CASSLSSEQFF.

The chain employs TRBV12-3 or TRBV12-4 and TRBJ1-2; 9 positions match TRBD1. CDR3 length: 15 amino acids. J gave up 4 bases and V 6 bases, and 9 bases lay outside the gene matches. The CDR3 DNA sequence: TGTGCCAGCAGGAATACTGGACAGGGGAGCTATGGCTACACCTTC. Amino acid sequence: CASRNTGQGSYGYTF.

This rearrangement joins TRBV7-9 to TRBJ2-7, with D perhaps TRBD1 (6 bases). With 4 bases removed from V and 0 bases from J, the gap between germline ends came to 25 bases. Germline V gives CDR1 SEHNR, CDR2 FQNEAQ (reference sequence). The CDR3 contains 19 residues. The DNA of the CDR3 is TGTGCCAGCAGCTCCTTTCGAACAATCGGGACATTTGTCTCCTACGAGCAGTACTTC. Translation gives CASSSFRTIGTFVSYEQYF. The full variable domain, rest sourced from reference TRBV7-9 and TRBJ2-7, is DTGVSQNPRHKITKRGQNVTFRCDPISEHNRLYWYRQTLGQGPEFLTYFQNEAQLEKSRLLSDRFSAERPKGSFSTLEIQRTEQGDSAMYLCASSSFRTIGTFVSYEQYFGPGTRLTVT.

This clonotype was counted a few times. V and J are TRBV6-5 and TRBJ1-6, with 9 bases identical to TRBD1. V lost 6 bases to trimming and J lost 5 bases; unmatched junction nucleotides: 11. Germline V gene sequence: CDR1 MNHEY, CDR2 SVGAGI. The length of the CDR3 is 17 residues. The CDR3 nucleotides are TGTGCCAGCAGACGTACCGGGACAGGGAAAGATAATTCACCCCTCCACTTT. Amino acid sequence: CASRRTGTGKDNSPLHF.

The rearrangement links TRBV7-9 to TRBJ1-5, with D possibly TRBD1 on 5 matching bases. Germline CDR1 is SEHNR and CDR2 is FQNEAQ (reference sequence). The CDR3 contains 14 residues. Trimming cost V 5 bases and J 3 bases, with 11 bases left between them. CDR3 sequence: CASSRLGDNQPQHF. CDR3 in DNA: TGTGCCAGCAGCCGCTTAGGGGACAATCAGCCCCAGCATTTT.

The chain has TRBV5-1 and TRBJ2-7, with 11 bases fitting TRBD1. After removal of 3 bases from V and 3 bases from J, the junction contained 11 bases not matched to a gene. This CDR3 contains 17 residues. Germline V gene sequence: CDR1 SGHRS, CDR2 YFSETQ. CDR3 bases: TGCGCCAGCAGCTCCCGGGACAGGGGGGGATTTGGCTACGAGCAGTACTTC. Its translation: CASSSRDRGGFGYEQYF.

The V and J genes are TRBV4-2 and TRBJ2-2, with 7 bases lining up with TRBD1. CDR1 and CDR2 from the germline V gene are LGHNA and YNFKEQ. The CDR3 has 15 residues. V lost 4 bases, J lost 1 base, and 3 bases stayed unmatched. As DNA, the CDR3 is TGTGCCAGCAGCCTCCGGGACAGGAACACCGGGGAGCTGTTTTTT. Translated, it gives CASSLRDRNTGELFF.

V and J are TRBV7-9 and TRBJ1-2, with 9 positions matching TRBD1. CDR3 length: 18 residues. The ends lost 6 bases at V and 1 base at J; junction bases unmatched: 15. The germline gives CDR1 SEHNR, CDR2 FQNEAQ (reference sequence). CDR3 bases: TGTGCCAGCAGTTTATGGGATCTCCGGACAGGGGTTAACTATGGCTACACCTTC. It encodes CASSLWDLRTGVNYGYTF.

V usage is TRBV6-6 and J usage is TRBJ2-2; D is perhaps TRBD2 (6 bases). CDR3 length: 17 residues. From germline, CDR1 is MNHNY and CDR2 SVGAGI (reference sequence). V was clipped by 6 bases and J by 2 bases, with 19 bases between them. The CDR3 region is CASRADRDLSNTGELFF. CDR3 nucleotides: TGTGCCAGCAGGGCCGACCGGGACTTAAGCAACACCGGGGAGCTGTTTTTT.

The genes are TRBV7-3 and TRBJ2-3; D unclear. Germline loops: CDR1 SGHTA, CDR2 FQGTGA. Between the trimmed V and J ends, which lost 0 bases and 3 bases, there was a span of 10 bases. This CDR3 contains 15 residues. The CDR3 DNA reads TGTGCCAGCAGCTTAACTCCGGAGACGACAGATACGCAGTATTTT. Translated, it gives CASSLTPETTDTQYF.

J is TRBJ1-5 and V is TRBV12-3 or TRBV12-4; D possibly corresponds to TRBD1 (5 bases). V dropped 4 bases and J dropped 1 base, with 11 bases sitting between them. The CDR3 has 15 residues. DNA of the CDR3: TGTGCCAGCAGTTCAGGGACGCCGAGCAATCAGCCCCAGCATTTT. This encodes CASSSGTPSNQPQHF.

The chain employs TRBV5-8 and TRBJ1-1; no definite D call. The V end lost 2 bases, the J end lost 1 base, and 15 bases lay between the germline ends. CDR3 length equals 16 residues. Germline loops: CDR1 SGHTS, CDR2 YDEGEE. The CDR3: CASSLGFFLRNTEAFF. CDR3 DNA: TGTGCCAGCAGCTTAGGATTTTTCCTCAGGAACACTGAAGCTTTCTTT.

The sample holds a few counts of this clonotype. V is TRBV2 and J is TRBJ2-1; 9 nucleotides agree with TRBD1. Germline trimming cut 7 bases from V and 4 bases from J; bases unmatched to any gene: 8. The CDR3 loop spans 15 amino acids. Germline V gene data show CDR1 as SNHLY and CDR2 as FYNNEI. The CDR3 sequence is CASKYETGGYNEQFF. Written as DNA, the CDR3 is TGTGCCAGCAAGTACGAGACAGGGGGGTACAATGAGCAGTTCTTC.

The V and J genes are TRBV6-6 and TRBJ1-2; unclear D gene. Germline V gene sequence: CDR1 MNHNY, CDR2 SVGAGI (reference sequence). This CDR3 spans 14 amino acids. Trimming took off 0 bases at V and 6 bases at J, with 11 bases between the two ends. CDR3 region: CASSYSNRVDGYTF. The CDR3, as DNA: TGTGCCAGCAGTTACTCGAATAGGGTGGATGGCTACACCTTC.

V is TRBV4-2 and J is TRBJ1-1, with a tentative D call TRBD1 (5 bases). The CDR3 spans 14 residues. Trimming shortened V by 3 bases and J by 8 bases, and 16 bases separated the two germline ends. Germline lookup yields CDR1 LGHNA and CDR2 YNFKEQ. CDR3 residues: CASSQGTERPEAFF. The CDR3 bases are TGTGCCAGCAGCCAGGGGACCGAGCGCCCGGAAGCTTTCTTT.

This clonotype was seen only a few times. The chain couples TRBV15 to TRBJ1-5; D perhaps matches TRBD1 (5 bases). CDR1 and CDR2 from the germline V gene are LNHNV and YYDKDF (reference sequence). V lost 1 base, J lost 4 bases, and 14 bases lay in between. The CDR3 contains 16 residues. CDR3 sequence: CATSRGVQGPNQPQHF. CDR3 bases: TGTGCCACCAGCAGAGGGGTGCAGGGCCCAAATCAGCCCCAGCATTTT.

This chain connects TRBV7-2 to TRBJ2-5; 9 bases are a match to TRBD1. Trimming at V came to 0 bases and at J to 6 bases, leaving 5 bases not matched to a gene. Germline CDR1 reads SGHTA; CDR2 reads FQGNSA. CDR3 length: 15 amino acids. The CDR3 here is CASSLATDRGKTQYF. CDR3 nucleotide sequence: TGTGCCAGCAGCTTAGCCACGGACAGGGGAAAGACCCAGTACTTC.

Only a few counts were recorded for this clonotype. The DNA of the CDR3 is TGCGCCAGCAGGGAGGGAGCCTATAGCAATCAGCCCCAGCATTTT. Protein sequence: CASREGAYSNQPQHF. The V and J genes are TRBV5-1 and TRBJ1-5; no definite D call. Trimming cost V 5 bases and J 0 bases, with 12 bases left between them. This CDR3 region has 15 residues. Per the germline V gene, CDR1 is SGHRS and CDR2 is YFSETQ.

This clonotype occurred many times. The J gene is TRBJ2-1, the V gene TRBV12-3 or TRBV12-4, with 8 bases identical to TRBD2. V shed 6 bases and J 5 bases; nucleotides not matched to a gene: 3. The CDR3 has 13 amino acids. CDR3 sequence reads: CASSLAGDNEQFF. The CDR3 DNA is TGTGCCAGCAGCCTAGCGGGCGACAATGAGCAGTTCTTC.

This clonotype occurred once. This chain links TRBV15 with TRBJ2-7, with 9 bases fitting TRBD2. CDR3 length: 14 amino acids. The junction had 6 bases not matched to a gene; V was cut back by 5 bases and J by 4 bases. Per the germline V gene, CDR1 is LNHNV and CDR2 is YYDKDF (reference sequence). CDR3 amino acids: CATSWDSGGYEQYF. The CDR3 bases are TGTGCCACCAGCTGGGATAGCGGGGGTTACGAGCAGTACTTC.

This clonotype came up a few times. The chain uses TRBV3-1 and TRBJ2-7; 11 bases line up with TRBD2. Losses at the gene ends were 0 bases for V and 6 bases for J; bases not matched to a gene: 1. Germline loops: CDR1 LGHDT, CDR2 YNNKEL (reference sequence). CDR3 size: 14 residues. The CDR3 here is CASSQEGLAAEQYF. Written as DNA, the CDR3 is TGTGCCAGCAGCCAAGAGGGACTAGCGGCCGAGCAGTACTTC.

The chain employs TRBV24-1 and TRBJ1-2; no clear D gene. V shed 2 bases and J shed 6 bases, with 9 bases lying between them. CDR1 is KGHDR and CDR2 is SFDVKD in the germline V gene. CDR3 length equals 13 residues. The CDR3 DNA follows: TGTGCCACCAGTGATTCCGACATAAATGGCTACACCTTC. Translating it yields CATSDSDINGYTF.

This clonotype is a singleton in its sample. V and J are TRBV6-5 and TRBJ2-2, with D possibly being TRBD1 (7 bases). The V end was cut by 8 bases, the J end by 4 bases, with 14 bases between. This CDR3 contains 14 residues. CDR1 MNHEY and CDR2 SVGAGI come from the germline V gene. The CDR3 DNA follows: TGTGCCAGCCAGGAGGGGGCGGCCACCGGGGAGCTGTTTTTT. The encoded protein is CASQEGAATGELFF.

The CDR3 nucleotides are TGTGCCAGCTCACCGGTTGACATTTCTGGGGCCAACGTCCTGACTTTC. Its protein is CASSPVDISGANVLTF. The rearrangement links TRBV18 to TRBJ2-6; D is undetermined. The CDR3 covers 16 residues. V was clipped by 3 bases and J by 1 base, with 10 bases between them. CDR1 and CDR2 from the germline V gene are KGHSH and LQKENI.